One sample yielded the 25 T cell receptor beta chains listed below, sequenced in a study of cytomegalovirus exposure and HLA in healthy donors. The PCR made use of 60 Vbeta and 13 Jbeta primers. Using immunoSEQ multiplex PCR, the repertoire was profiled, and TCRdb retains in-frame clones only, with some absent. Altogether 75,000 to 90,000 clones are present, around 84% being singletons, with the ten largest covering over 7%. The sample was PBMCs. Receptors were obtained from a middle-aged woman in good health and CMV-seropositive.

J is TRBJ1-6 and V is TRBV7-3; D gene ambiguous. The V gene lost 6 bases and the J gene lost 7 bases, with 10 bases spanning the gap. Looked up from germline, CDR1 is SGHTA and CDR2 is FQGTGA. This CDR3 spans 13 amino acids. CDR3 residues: CASSFTENSPLHF. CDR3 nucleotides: TGTGCCAGCAGTTTTACCGAGAATTCACCCCTCCACTTT.

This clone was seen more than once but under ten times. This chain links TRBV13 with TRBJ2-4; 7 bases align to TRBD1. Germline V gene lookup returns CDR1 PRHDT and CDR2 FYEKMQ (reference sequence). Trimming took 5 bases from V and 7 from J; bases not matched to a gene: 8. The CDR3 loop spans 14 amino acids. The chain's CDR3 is CASSPTGSRNIQYF. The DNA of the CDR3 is TGTGCCAGCAGCCCGACAGGGTCAAGGAACATTCAGTACTTC.

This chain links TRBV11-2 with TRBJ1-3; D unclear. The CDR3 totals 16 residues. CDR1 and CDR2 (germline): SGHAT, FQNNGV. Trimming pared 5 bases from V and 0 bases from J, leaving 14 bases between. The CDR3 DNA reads TGTGCCAGCAGCGGAAACCCGGGGTTCTCTGGAAACACCATATATTTT. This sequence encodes CASSGNPGFSGNTIYF. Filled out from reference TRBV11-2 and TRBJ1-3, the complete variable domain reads EAGVAQSPRYKIIEKRQSVAFWCNPISGHATLYWYQQILGQGPKLLIQFQNNGVVDDSQLPKDRFSAERLKGVDSTLKIQPAKLEDSAVYLCASSGNPGFSGNTIYFGEGSWLTVV.

The CDR3 nucleotides read TGTGCCAGCAGCTTAGTTGACACCTATAATTCACCCCTCCACTTT. This translates into CASSLVDTYNSPLHF. The genes are TRBV11-2 and TRBJ1-6; D is unresolved. The V end lost 1 base, the J end lost 2 bases, and 6 bases lay between the germline ends. This CDR3 region has 15 residues. Germline V gene sequence: CDR1 SGHAT, CDR2 FQNNGV.

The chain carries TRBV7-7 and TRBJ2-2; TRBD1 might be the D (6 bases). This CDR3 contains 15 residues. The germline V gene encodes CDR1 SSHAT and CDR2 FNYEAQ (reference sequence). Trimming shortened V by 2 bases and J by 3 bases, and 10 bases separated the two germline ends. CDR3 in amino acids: CASSLNRADTGELFF. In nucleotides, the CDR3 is TGTGCCAGCAGCTTAAACAGGGCGGACACCGGGGAGCTGTTTTTT.

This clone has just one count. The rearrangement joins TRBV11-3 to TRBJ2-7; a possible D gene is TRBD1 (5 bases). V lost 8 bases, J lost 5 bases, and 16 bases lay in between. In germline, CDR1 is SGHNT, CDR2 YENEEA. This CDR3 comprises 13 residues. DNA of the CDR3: TGTGCCAGCTCTGGATTGGGGCGCGACGAGCAGTACTTC. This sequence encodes CASSGLGRDEQYF. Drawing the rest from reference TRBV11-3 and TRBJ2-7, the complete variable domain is EAGVVQSPRYKIIEKKQPVAFWCNPISGHNTLYWYLQNLGQGPELLIRYENEEAVDDSQLPKDRFSAERLKGVDSTLKIQPAELGDSAVYLCASSGLGRDEQYFGPGTRLTVT.

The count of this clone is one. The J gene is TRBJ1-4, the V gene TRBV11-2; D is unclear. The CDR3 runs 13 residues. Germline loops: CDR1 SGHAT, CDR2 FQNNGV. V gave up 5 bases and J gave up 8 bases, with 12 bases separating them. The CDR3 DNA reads TGTGCCAGCAGCCCCATAGGGAGAGAAAAACTGTTTTTT. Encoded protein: CASSPIGREKLFF.

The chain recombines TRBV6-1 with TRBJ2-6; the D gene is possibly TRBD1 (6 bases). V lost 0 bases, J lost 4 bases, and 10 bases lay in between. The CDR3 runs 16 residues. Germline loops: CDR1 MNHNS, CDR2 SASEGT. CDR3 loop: CASSEATGSGANVLTF. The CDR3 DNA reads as TGTGCCAGCAGTGAAGCCACAGGGTCCGGGGCCAACGTCCTGACTTTC.

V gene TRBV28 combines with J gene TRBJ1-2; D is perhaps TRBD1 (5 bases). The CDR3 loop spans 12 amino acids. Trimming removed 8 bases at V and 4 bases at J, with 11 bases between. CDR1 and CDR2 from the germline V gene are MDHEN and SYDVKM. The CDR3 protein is CASAGQTYGYTF. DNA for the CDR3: TGTGCCAGCGCGGGGCAAACCTATGGCTACACCTTC.

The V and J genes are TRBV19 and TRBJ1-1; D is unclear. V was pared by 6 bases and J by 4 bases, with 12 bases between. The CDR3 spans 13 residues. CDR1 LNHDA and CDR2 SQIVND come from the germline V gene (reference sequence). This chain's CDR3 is CASREGAGTEAFF. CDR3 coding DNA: TGTGCCAGTAGAGAGGGAGCTGGCACTGAAGCTTTCTTT.

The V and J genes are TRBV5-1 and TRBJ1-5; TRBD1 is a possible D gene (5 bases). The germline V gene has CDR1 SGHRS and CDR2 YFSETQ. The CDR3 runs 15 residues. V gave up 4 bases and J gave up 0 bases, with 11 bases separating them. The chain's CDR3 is CASSQGVGSNQPQHF. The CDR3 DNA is TGCGCCAGCAGCCAAGGGGTGGGTAGCAATCAGCCCCAGCATTTT. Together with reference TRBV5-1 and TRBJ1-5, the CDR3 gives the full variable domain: KAGVTQTPRYLIKTRGQQVTLSCSPISGHRSVSWYQQTPGQGLQFLFEYFSETQRNKGNFPGRFSGRQFSNSRSEMNVSTLELGDSALYLCASSQGVGSNQPQHFGDGTRLSIL.

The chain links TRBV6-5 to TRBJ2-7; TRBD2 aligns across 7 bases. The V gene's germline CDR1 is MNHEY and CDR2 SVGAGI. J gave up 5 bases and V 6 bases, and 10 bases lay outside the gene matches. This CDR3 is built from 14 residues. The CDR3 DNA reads TGTGCCAGCAGAGGGGTCAGGGAGGGCAACGAGCAGTACTTC. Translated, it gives CASRGVREGNEQYF.

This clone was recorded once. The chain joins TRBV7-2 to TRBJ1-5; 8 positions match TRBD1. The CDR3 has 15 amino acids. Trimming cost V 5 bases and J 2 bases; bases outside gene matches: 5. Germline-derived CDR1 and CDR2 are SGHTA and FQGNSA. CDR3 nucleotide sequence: TGTGCCAGCAGCCAGGGGGCGCAGGGCAATCAGCCCCAGCATTTT. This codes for CASSQGAQGNQPQHF.

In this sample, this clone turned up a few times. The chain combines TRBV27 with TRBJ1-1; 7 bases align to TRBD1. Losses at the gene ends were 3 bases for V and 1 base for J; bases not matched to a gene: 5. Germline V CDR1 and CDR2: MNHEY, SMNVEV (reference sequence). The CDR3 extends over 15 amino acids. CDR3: CASSFDPGGNTEAFF. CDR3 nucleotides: TGTGCCAGCAGTTTTGATCCAGGGGGGAACACTGAAGCTTTCTTT.

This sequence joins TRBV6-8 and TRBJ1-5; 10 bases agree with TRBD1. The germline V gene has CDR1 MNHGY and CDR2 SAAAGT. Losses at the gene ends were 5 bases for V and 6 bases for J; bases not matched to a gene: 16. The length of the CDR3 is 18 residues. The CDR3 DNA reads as TGTGCCAGCAGTCCCAAGGGACAGGGGCGAAAGGCCACTCAGCCCCAGCATTTT. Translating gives CASSPKGQGRKATQPQHF.

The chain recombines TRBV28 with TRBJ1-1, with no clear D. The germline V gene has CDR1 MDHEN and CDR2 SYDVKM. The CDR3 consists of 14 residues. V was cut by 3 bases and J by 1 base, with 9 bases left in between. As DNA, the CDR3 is TGTGCCAGCAGTTTCAGGTGGAAGAACACTGAAGCTTTCTTT. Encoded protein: CASSFRWKNTEAFF.

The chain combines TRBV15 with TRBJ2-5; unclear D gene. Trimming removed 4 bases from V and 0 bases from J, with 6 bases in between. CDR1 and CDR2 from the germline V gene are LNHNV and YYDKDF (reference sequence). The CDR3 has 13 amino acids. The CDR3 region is CATSIMYQETQYF. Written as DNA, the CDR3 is TGTGCCACCAGCATCATGTACCAAGAGACCCAGTACTTC.

CDR3 residues: CASSPVGSLNTEAFF. Written as DNA, the CDR3 is TGTGCCAGCAGCCCCGTGGGCAGCCTGAACACTGAAGCTTTCTTT. The J gene is TRBJ1-1, the V gene TRBV5-6; D gene ambiguous. CDR3 length equals 15 residues. Trimming shortened V by 4 bases and J by 0 bases, and 13 bases separated the two germline ends. Per germline, CDR1 SGHDT and CDR2 YYEEEE.

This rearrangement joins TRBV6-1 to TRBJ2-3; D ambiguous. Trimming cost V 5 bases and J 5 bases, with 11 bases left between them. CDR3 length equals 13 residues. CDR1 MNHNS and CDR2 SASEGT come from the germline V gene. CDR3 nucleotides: TGTGCCAGCAGTCCCCGTTCGTTAGATACGCAGTATTTT. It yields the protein CASSPRSLDTQYF.

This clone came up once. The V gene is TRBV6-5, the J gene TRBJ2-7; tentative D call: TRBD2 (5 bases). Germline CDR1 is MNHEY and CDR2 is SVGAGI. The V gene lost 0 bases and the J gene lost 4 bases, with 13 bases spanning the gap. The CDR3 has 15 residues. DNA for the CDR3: TGTGCCAGCAGTTACTCGACTATAGCTACGTACGAGCAGTACTTC. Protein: CASSYSTIATYEQYF.

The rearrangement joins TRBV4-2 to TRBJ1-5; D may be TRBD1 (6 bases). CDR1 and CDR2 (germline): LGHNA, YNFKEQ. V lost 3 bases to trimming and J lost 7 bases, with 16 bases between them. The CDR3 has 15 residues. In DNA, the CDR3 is TGTGCCAGCAGCCAGGGAGAGGGCAGGGGACAGCCCCAGCATTTT. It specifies CASSQGEGRGQPQHF.

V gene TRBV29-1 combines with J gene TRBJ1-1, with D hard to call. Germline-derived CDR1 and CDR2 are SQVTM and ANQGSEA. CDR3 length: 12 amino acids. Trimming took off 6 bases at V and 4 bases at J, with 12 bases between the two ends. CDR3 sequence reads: CSVSGSGTEAFF. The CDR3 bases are TGCAGCGTCTCCGGTTCGGGCACTGAAGCTTTCTTT.

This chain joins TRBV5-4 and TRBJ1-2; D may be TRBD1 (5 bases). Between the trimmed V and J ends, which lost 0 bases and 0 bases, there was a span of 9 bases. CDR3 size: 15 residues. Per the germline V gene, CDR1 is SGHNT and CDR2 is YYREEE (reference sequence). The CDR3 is CASSLGTGSNYGYTF. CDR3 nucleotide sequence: TGTGCCAGCAGCTTGGGAACAGGCTCTAACTATGGCTACACCTTC.

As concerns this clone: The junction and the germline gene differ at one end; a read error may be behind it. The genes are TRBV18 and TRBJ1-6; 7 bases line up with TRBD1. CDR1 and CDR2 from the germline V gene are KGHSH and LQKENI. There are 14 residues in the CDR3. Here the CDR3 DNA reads TGTGCCGGCTCACTGGGACAGAATAATTCACCCCTCCACTTT. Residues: CAGSLGQNNSPLHF.

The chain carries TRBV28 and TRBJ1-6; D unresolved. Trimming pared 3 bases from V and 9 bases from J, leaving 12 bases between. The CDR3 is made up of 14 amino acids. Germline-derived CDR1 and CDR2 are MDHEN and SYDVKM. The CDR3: CASSLGSPFSPLHF. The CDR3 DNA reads TGTGCCAGCAGTTTGGGCAGTCCCTTTTCACCCCTCCACTTT.